Detailed here is one TCR beta chain. Its antigen remains unidentified. A much larger clone sits a single nucleotide away, making a read error possible. Since no conserved phenylalanine or tryptophan closes the CDR3, a read error is the likely cause. The data originate from a study of blood T cells in healthy people across ages (dated by TCRdb to the mid-2010s). General notes on the study: In model experiments, roughly one uniquely barcoded TCR beta cDNA molecule per two T cells was captured by template switching. To avoid experimental bias, donors of different ages were randomly spread across the sequencing lanes. Donors were grouped into four age groups: young (average about 15 years), middle-aged (39), aged (roughly 67) and long-lived (approximately 78). Using deep sequencing normalized with unique cDNA molecular identifiers, the study measured how TCR beta repertoire diversity changes with age. Two additional independent replicas of 1 million unique cDNA reads from the same blood draw were analyzed for two donors (one aged 18 to 30 and one aged 80 or older).

The germline V gene yields SGDLS for CDR1 and YYNGEE for CDR2. The CDR3 adds up to 13 amino acids, both ends counted. The CDR3 DNA has 39 bases and is translated from base 1. Between the V and J ends, shortened by 2 bases and 2 bases respectively, the junction contains 5 bases. Study-level results and caveats: Observed TCR beta diversity per million T cells fell roughly linearly with age, and a significant reduction was already apparent by age approximately 40. Since profiling was done on bulk unsorted PBMCs, naive and antigen-experienced compartments could not be conclusively compared. The CMV infection status of donors was not known, potentially confounding age-related changes in expanded clonotypes. There was a strong correlation between observed TCR beta diversity and the percentage of naive T cells measured by flow cytometry. Estimates of total diversity based on one million sequenced T cells were regarded as lower bounds and as underestimates. The long-lived group showed more naive CD4+ T cells, fewer expanded clones and increased TCR diversity than the aged group, suggesting age selection.

The roughly 39 donors, aged about 6 to 100 years, were systemically healthy Caucasian individuals from Russia. Ten milliliters of peripheral blood were collected from each donor into EDTA-treated Vacutainer tubes. Ficoll-Paque density-gradient centrifugation was used to isolate PBMCs, with at least 7 million obtained per sample. Trizol reagent was used to extract total RNA from the PBMCs, yielding at least 5 micrograms per sample. For every donor, an aliquot of PBMCs went through flow cytometry to measure the percentages of naive CD45RAhigh/CD27high T cells. The library was obtained by 5' RACE. Sequencing was carried out with an Illumina HiSeq 2500. A second PCR of about 7 to 12 cycles was run with a J-beta primer mix and a sample-barcoded 5' primer. Each TCR beta cDNA molecule received a unique molecular identifier from a template-switch 5' adaptor carrying 12 random nucleotides. Each sample yielded at least 3 million CDR3-containing paired-end reads. First-strand cDNA synthesis was performed from all RNA using the Mint cDNA synthesis kit, with priming by a TRBC-specific oligonucleotide. Following uracil-DNA glycosylase treatment, a first 18-cycle PCR with universal primers M1SS and BC2_uni_R was performed on all cDNA. Per the authors' processing: For normalization, 1 million high-quality reads were randomly selected from each sample, with every read carrying a distinct molecular identifier. Reads sharing molecular identifiers were discarded rather than binned into consensus sequences. MiTCR, with a Q25 quality threshold and the strictest error-elimination algorithm, was used for CDR3 identification, clonotype clustering and error correction. A nonparametric unseen species model with Euler transformation was used to estimate lower-bound total TCR beta diversity. TCRdb cleaned the public reads at Q25 with fastp, built clones with MiXCR and kept in-frame beta chains. Each entry merges the rows of one CDR3 protein and shows their most common DNA and genes. The V and J calls, along with clone size, are taken from TCRdb and not from the paper's own processing. The sample table holds hundreds of thousands of distinct CDR3 sequences, of which approximately 31% were seen once. The ten top clones hold 15% of the sample.

This receptor chain uses TRBV9 and TRBJ1-5; the D gene is not confidently resolved. Sample: blood. This TCR was sampled from an elderly woman in good health. Donor details come from another sample of the same person, matched by shared clones. The nucleotide sequence is given as TGTGCCAGCAGCGTCCTTGGCAATCAGCCCCAGCATTTG. The resulting protein is CASSVLGNQPQHL.